The 9 T cell receptor beta chains below were found in one sample sequenced in a study of blood T cells in healthy people across ages. Sample-barcoded 5' priming and a J-beta primer mix drove a second PCR of roughly 6 to 12 cycles. TCRdb ran MiXCR on the 5' RACE reads and lists one entry per CDR3 protein. The table has fewer than 750,000 distinct CDR3 sequences, roughly half seen once. Material: blood. The source of these receptors is a woman of 80 years or more in good health.

As for this clonotype: This clone may be a read error of a much larger clone one base away. The genes are TRBV29-1 and TRBJ2-1; TRBD2 matches at 10 bases. J gave up 5 bases and V 3 bases, and 7 bases lay outside the gene matches. Germline CDR1 reads SQVTM; CDR2 reads ANQGSEA. This CDR3 has 15 residues. CDR3: CSVDLTSGNHNEQFF. CDR3 coding DNA: TGCAGCGTTGATCTCACTAGCGGGAACCACAATGAGCAGTTCTTC.

This rearrangement joins TRBV5-1 to TRBJ2-1; D remains ambiguous. CDR1 is SGHRS and CDR2 is YFSETQ in the germline V gene. The CDR3 extends over 14 amino acids. With 2 bases removed from V and 4 bases from J, the gap between germline ends came to 10 bases. The DNA for the CDR3 is TGCGCCAGCAGCTTCATGACGGAGTACAATGAGCAGTTCTTC. As protein: CASSFMTEYNEQFF. Filled out from reference TRBV5-1 and TRBJ2-1, the complete variable domain reads KAGVTQTPRYLIKTRGQQVTLSCSPISGHRSVSWYQQTPGQGLQFLFEYFSETQRNKGNFPGRFSGRQFSNSRSEMNVSTLELGDSALYLCASSFMTEYNEQFFGPGTRLTVL.

The chain combines TRBV3-1 with TRBJ2-5; 7 bases agree with TRBD1. CDR3 length equals 14 residues. The germline CDR1 and CDR2 sequences are LGHDT and YNNKEL (reference sequence). V lost 1 base, J lost 5 bases, and 4 bases stayed unmatched. The CDR3 loop is CASSQGGGVETQYF. The DNA of the CDR3 is TGTGCCAGCAGCCAAGGAGGGGGCGTCGAGACCCAGTACTTC.

For this clonotype: Since a much larger clone is just one base distant, this may be a read error. The chain employs TRBV13 and TRBJ2-3; D tentatively fits TRBD1 or TRBD2 (5 bases each). Trimming stripped 5 bases from V and 0 bases from J, with 21 bases between. The CDR3 spans 18 residues. Germline CDR1 and CDR2: PRHDT and FYEKMQ (reference sequence). CDR3 in DNA: TGTGCCAGCAGCCCCCGGTTTGGGGCTAGCCTTAGCACAGATACGCAGTATTTT. Amino acid sequence: CASSPRFGASLSTDTQYF.

This clonotype has ten or more counts. This chain uses TRBV20-1 with TRBJ2-3; D possibly corresponds to TRBD2 (5 bases). Germline V gene lookup returns CDR1 DFQATT and CDR2 SNEGSKA (reference sequence). The length of the CDR3 is 13 residues. With 6 bases removed from V and 5 bases from J, the gap between germline ends came to 15 bases. CDR3 in DNA: TGCAGTGCACCACTAGGTCCCCTAGATACGCAGTATTTT. Residues: CSAPLGPLDTQYF.

This clonotype was recorded many times. This chain connects TRBV24-1 to TRBJ2-3; D may match TRBD1 or TRBD2 (6 bases each). Germline CDR1 is KGHDR and CDR2 is SFDVKD. The CDR3 loop spans 14 amino acids. The germline V and J ends were trimmed by 5 bases and 3 bases, with 11 bases remaining between them. The DNA for the CDR3 is TGTGCCACCAGTGTACAGGGAGGAACAGATACGCAGTATTTT. This sequence encodes CATSVQGGTDTQYF.

CDR3 residues: CASSLAGNIYGYTF. CDR3 DNA sequence: TGTGCCAGCAGCTTAGCAGGGAATATCTATGGCTACACCTTC. The chain has TRBV7-2 and TRBJ1-2; D gene ambiguous. Trimming took 0 bases from V and 4 from J, leaving 9 bases between them. The length of the CDR3 is 14 residues. CDR1 is SGHTA and CDR2 is FQGNSA in the germline V gene.

This clonotype appeared once. CDR3 in DNA: TGTGCCAGCAGCTTAGTCGGACTAGCGGGTACCACAGATACGCAGTATTTT. It specifies CASSLVGLAGTTDTQYF. This chain connects TRBV13 to TRBJ2-3; TRBD2 agrees at 11 bases. This CDR3 contains 17 residues. The junction had 5 bases not matched to a gene; V was cut back by 1 base and J by 2 bases. Germline V lookup: CDR1 PRHDT, CDR2 FYEKMQ (reference sequence).

This clonotype was seen only a few times. V usage is TRBV7-9 and J usage is TRBJ1-2, with 7 bases matching TRBD1. The CDR3 has 13 amino acids. CDR1 is SEHNR and CDR2 is FQNEAQ in the germline V gene (reference sequence). The ends lost 1 base at V and 10 bases at J; junction bases unmatched: 6. CDR3 amino acids: CASSLEGARDYTF. CDR3 nucleotide sequence: TGTGCCAGCAGCTTAGAGGGGGCGAGGGACTACACCTTC.